This T cell receptor (beta chain) was recovered during a study of blood T cell repertoires in COVID-19. At the level of the study: Material from acute and convalescent COVID-19 was sourced from the United States, Italy and Spain.

Under the authors' procedure: Researchers report that nucleated cell counts were estimated from reference gene primer amplification. Only in-frame clones appear in the TCRdb table, and some are missing; sequencing was by immunoSEQ multiplex PCR. V and J calls and clone size follow that table, whereas D and trimming were derived from the DNA. The sample includes 300,000 to 400,000 clones, about 90% of them seen just once. Seattle enrolled patients during active infection and tracked them longitudinally. V gave up 4 bases and J gave up 2 bases, with 12 bases separating them. The CDR3 has 15 residues. Germline CDR1 and CDR2: MNHEY and SMNVEV (reference sequence).

V is TRBV27 and J is TRBJ1-3; no clear D. The clonotype was recovered from a woman aged 25 to 39 with COVID-19, enrolled during active disease. The sequenced sample was peripheral blood. The DNA for the CDR3 is TGTGCCAGCAGTTCGACATTTCATACTGGAAACACCATATATTTT. Residues: CASSSTFHTGNTIYF.